A selection of T cell receptor beta chains follows, all from one sample in a study of T cells in localized non-small cell lung cancer. Method: immunoSEQ multiplex PCR; TCRdb's copy keeps in-frame clones and lacks some. The sample has around 41,000 clones, around 83% seen once; the top ten hold 7.5% to 8%. The specimen was PBMCs, collected before any cancer treatment. The receptors originated from a man aged 40 to 70 with stage II lung adenocarcinoma. The CDR3 runs from the conserved cysteine through the conserved F or W. D genes are given only for firm matches. Size is stated for part of the rows, as once, few or many counts, or as a class when the clone is expanded.

NA TRBJ2-2 TRBV9 NA CASNSHSTGELFF TGTGCCAGCAATTCCCACAGCACCGGGGAGCTGTTTTTT
NA TRBJ1-1 TRBV27 TRBD1 CASSLLKPGQGASTYEAFF TGTGCCAGCAGTTTATTAAAACCCGGACAGGGGGCTTCCACTTATGAAGCTTTCTTT
NA TRBJ2-5 TRBV5-1 NA CASSLQETQYF TGCGCCAGCAGCTTGCAAGAGACCCAGTACTTC
NA TRBJ1-4 TRBV5-5 NA CASSLEVQVEKLFF TGTGCCAGCAGCTTGGAAGTTCAGGTCGAAAAACTGTTTTTT
NA TRBJ1-3 TRBV6-1 NA CASSEVTGFSGNTIYF TGTGCCAGCAGTGAAGTTACAGGGTTCTCTGGAAACACCATATATTTT
few TRBJ2-3 TRBV15 NA CATSALVASTDTQYF TGTGCCACCAGCGCCCTAGTTGCTAGCACAGATACGCAGTATTTT
NA TRBJ1-4 TRBV30 NA CAWETGSNEKLFF TGTGCCTGGGAGACAGGAAGTAATGAAAAACTGTTTTTT
NA TRBJ1-5 TRBV7-9 NA CASSLGPGNQPQHF TGTGCCAGCAGCTTGGGCCCGGGCAATCAGCCCCAGCATTTT
NA TRBJ2-5 TRBV27 NA CASSPVGVEVWETQYF TGTGCCAGCAGCCCGGTAGGGGTTGAGGTATGGGAGACCCAGTACTTC
NA TRBJ1-5 TRBV18 NA CASSPTDNQPQHF TGTGCCAGCTCACCAACAGATAATCAGCCCCAGCATTTT
NA TRBJ2-7 TRBV19 NA CASSAAGSSTYEQYF TGTGCCAGTAGTGCGGCGGGGTCCTCGACCTACGAGCAGTACTTC
NA TRBJ2-3 TRBV7-2 NA CASSSGTPSSTDTQYF TGTGCCAGCAGCTCCGGGACACCTTCTAGCACAGATACGCAGTATTTT
NA TRBJ2-7 TRBV28 TRBD1 CASSRTGYSYEQYF TGTGCCAGCAGTCGGACAGGGTACTCCTACGAGCAGTACTTC
NA TRBJ1-1 TRBV6-9 NA CASSYRSPGSIAFF TGTGCCAGCAGTTACAGGAGCCCGGGAAGTATAGCTTTCTTT
NA TRBJ2-1 TRBV7-9 TRBD2 CASSLPPRLAGVTNEQFF TGTGCCAGCAGCTTACCCCCAAGACTAGCGGGAGTGACGAATGAGCAGTTCTTC
NA TRBJ2-4 TRBV2 NA CASSEDRLAKNIQYF TGTGCCAGCAGTGAAGATCGGTTAGCCAAAAACATTCAGTACTTC
NA TRBJ2-5 TRBV28 NA CASSFGTQETQYF TGTGCCAGCAGTTTTGGGACCCAAGAGACCCAGTACTTC
NA TRBJ2-1 TRBV7-2 NA CASSLVGLAAYNEQFF TGTGCCAGCAGCTTAGTGGGCCTAGCTGCCTACAATGAGCAGTTCTTC
NA TRBJ1-5 TRBV6-5 NA CASSARGNSNQPQHF TGTGCCAGCAGTGCCAGGGGAAATAGCAATCAGCCCCAGCATTTT
NA TRBJ2-7 TRBV10-3 TRBD1 CAISEGRGLHLRQYF TGTGCCATCAGTGAGGGCAGGGGGCTCCATTTACGGCAGTACTTC
NA TRBJ1-6 TRBV6-1 TRBD1 CASSEGLPTGGGVTRSPLHF TGTGCCAGCAGTGAAGGCCTACCGACAGGGGGTGGGGTCACTAGATCACCCCTCCACTTT
NA TRBJ2-5 TRBV13 TRBD2 CASSSYAGGQETQYF TGTGCCAGCAGCTCCTACGCGGGGGGGCAAGAGACCCAGTACTTC
NA TRBJ2-7 TRBV4-3 TRBD2 CASSQEAAGGFHEQYF TGCGCCAGCAGCCAAGAAGCAGCGGGAGGTTTTCACGAGCAGTACTTC
NA TRBJ2-5 TRBV4-3 TRBD1 CASSRGTGRQETQYF TGCGCCAGCAGCCGTGGGACAGGGAGGCAAGAGACCCAGTACTTC
NA TRBJ2-1 TRBV5-1 TRBD1 CASSLVQGAYNEQFF TGCGCCAGCAGCTTGGTACAGGGGGCCTACAATGAGCAGTTCTTC
NA TRBJ2-7 TRBV11-2 TRBD1 CASSFGTGGSYEQYF TGTGCCAGCAGCTTCGGGACAGGGGGCTCATACGAGCAGTACTTC
NA TRBJ2-1 TRBV7-8 TRBD2 CASSTDRLAGVEQFF TGTGCCAGCAGCACCGACAGACTAGCGGGAGTGGAACAGTTCTTC
NA TRBJ1-4 TRBV5-5 NA CASSAPGNEKLFF TGTGCCAGCAGCGCCCCGGGTAATGAAAAACTGTTTTTT
NA TRBJ2-7 TRBV7-9 TRBD2 CASSLRTSGSEQYF TGTGCCAGCAGCTTACGGACTAGCGGGAGCGAGCAGTACTTC
NA TRBJ2-5 TRBV7-2 TRBD1 CASSPGLSRGRETQYF TGTGCCAGCAGCCCTGGTTTGTCTAGGGGGCGGGAGACCCAGTACTTC
NA TRBJ2-7 TRBV7-3 NA CASSLGYRADEQYF TGTGCCAGCAGCTTAGGGTACAGGGCGGACGAGCAGTACTTC